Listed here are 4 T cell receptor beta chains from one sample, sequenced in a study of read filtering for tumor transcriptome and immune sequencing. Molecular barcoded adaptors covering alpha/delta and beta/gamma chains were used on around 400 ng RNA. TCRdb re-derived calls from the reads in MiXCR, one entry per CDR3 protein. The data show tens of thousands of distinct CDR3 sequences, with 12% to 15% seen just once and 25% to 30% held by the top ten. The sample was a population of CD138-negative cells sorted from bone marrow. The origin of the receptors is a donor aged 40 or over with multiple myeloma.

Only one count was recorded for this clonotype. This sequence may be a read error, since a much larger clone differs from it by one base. CDR3 coding DNA: TGCGCCAGCAGAAAAACAGGGGGGGACACCGGGGAGCCGTTTTTT. This translates into CASRKTGGDTGEPFF. This chain uses TRBV5-1 with TRBJ2-2; D might be TRBD1 (8 bases). CDR3 length: 15 residues. Germline loops: CDR1 SGHRS, CDR2 YFSETQ.

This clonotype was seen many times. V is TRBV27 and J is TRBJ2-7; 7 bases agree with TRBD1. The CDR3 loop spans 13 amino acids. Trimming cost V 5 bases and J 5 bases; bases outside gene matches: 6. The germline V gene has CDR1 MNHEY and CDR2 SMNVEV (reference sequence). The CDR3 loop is CASSLVQGNEQYF. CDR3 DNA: TGTGCCAGCAGTCTGGTACAGGGGAACGAGCAGTACTTC.

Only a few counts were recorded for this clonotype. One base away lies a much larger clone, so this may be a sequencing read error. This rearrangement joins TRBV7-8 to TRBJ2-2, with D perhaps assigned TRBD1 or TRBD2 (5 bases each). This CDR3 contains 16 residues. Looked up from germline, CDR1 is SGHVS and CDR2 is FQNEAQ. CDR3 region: CASSSLASRVTGELCF. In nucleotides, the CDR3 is TGTGCCAGCAGCTCTCTTGCGAGCAGGGTCACCGGGGAGCTGTGTTTT.

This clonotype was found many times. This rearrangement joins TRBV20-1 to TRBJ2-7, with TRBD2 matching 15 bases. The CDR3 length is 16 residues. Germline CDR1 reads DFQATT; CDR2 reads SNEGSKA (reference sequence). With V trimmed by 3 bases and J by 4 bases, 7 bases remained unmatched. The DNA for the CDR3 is TGCAGTGCTAGTTGGACTAGCGGGAGGGCAGGTTACGAGCAGTACTTC. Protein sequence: CSASWTSGRAGYEQYF.